This is a list of T cell receptor beta chains from one sample in a study of T cells in localized non-small cell lung cancer. Repertoires were generated with immunoSEQ multiplex PCR, while TCRdb's copy carries only in-frame clones and drops some. Altogether some 33,000 clones are present, roughly 75% being singletons, with the ten largest covering 16%. The sample here was peripheral blood, taken before any cancer treatment. All receptors derive from a male donor older than 55 with stage III squamous cell lung carcinoma. The CDR3 runs from the conserved cysteine through the conserved F or W. D genes are given only for firm matches. Clone size appears in some rows only: once, few, many, or a class for an expanded clone.

clone size,D gene,V gene,J gene,CDR3 DNA,CDR3 protein
once,TRBD2,TRBV7-2,TRBJ2-7,TGTGCCAGCAGCTTCCGGACTAGCGGGCCAATCGGCAGCTACGAGCAGTACTTC,CASSFRTSGPIGSYEQYF
NA,NA,TRBV19,TRBJ2-1,TGTGCCAGTAGTCGGACTGCCGACAATGAGCAGTTCTTC,CASSRTADNEQFF
NA,TRBD1,TRBV6-5,TRBJ2-3,TGTGCCAGCAGCCTCCGGGACAGACCCACAGATACGCAGTATTTT,CASSLRDRPTDTQYF
NA,TRBD1,TRBV18,TRBJ2-2,TGTGCCAGCTCACCACCGGAAAACAGGGGCACCGGGGAGCTGTTTTTT,CASSPPENRGTGELFF
NA,NA,TRBV28,TRBJ2-3,TGTGCCAGCAGCCCGAGGATAAACCCCACAGATACGCAGTATTTT,CASSPRINPTDTQYF
NA,NA,TRBV5-8,TRBJ2-5,TGTGCCAGCAGCTTTTCGAAGACCCAGTACTTC,CASSFSKTQYF
NA,NA,TRBV5-1,TRBJ2-3,TGCGCCAGCACCCCGGATGGTGGGACCACAGATACGCAGTATTTT,CASTPDGGTTDTQYF
NA,TRBD2,TRBV4-3,TRBJ2-5,TGCGCCAGCAGCCGGGACGCGGGAGGATTCCAAGAGACCCAGTACTTC,CASSRDAGGFQETQYF
NA,NA,TRBV9,TRBJ1-4,TGTGCCAGCAGCGTAGAAGGTATAGAAGGAGAAAAACTGTTTTTT,CASSVEGIEGEKLFF
NA,NA,TRBV21-1,TRBJ1-4,TGTGCCAGCAGCAAAAGAGTTGGGGAGATCTTTAATGAAAAACTGTTTTTT,CASSKRVGEIFNEKLFF
NA,NA,TRBV5-1,TRBJ1-1,TGCGCCAGCAGCTTACAGGGTTCGAACACTGAAGCTTTCTTT,CASSLQGSNTEAFF
NA,NA,TRBV6-8,TRBJ1-2,TGTGGAAAGGGGAGGACTAACTATGGCTACACCTTC,CGKGRTNYGYTF
NA,NA,TRBV6-5,TRBJ2-7,TGTGCCAGCAGTTACTCGGCCAGCTCCTACGAGCAGTACTTC,CASSYSASSYEQYF
NA,NA,TRBV28,TRBJ2-7,TGTGCCAGCAGTTTTGGGGTCTCCTACGAGCAGTACTTC,CASSFGVSYEQYF
NA,NA,TRBV6-1,TRBJ1-2,TGTGCCAGCAATTCTCCCTCGGACCATTATGGCTACACCTTC,CASNSPSDHYGYTF
NA,NA,TRBV19,TRBJ1-3,TGTGCCAGTAGTATAGATCGGCACAAAGTTTCGCAGGAGGCGGGAAACACCATATATTTT,CASSIDRHKVSQEAGNTIYF
NA,NA,TRBV28,TRBJ2-7,TGTGCCAGCAGTCCCGGGACTTCCTCGAGGGAGCAGTACTTC,CASSPGTSSREQYF
NA,TRBD1,TRBV30,TRBJ2-1,TGTGCCTGGAGTGGGAAGGGGGCACGAAATGAGCAGTTCTTC,CAWSGKGARNEQFF
once,NA,TRBV7-3,TRBJ2-3,TGTGCCAGCAGCTTAAGGGGACCTGTCACAGATACGCAGTATTTT,CASSLRGPVTDTQYF
NA,TRBD1,TRBV5-4,TRBJ2-7,TGTGCCAGCAGAAAACCGGGACAGTCTTTCTACGAGCAGTACTTC,CASRKPGQSFYEQYF
NA,NA,TRBV13,TRBJ1-2,TGTGCCAGCAGCTTAGGCCCCGACCCATACTATGGCTACACCTTC,CASSLGPDPYYGYTF
NA,NA,TRBV5-6,TRBJ1-2,TGTGCCAGCAGCTTGTTAGGGGAGGGTAACTATGGCTACACCTTC,CASSLLGEGNYGYTF
NA,NA,TRBV18,TRBJ1-1,TGTGCCAGCTCACCACCGGGACTTGAAGCTTTCTTT,CASSPPGLEAFF
NA,NA,TRBV6-5,TRBJ2-1,TGTGCCAGCCAGAGCTACAATGAGCAGTTCTTC,CASQSYNEQFF
NA,NA,TRBV27,TRBJ1-2,TGTGCCAGCAGGGGAAGCGGGTTCGGCTATGGCTACACCTTC,CASRGSGFGYGYTF